This TCR beta chain was recovered during a study of T cell clonality in common variable immunodeficiency. General study points: CVID subjects had higher TCRbeta clonality than healthy controls, most marked in about a third. Fewer deletions and N-nucleotide insertions were reportedly seen in common variable immunodeficiency TCR beta sequences.

This CDR3 region has 18 residues. V lost 3 bases and J lost 7; bases outside the gene matches: 18. The germline gives CDR1 SGHRS, CDR2 YFSETQ. Produced via immunoSEQ multiplex PCR; TCRdb's table is partial and in-frame only. This sample carries approximately 17,000 clones and no singletons, and about 14% goes to the top ten. A few counts support this clone. The antigen is unknown. Sequencing ends 3 residues short of the CDR3 end; the germline J gene provides the rest. This chain joins TRBV5-1 and TRBJ2-2; 7 nucleotides match TRBD1. Sequenced material: peripheral blood mononuclear cells. This clonotype was sampled from a human donor with common variable immunodeficiency. Incomplete CDR3 DNA: TGCGCCAGCAGCTCGCGGACAGGCTTTAGCAGAGGGGGCGGGGAG. Protein: CASSSRTGFSRGGGE. The CDR3 as a whole reads CASSSRTGFSRGGGELFF. The variable domain in full, with the rest retrieved from reference TRBV5-1 and TRBJ2-2, is KAGVTQTPRYLIKTRGQQVTLSCSPISGHRSVSWYQQTPGQGLQFLFEYFSETQRNKGNFPGRFSGRQFSNSRSEMNVSTLELGDSALYLCASSSRTGFSRGGGELFFGEGSRLTVL.